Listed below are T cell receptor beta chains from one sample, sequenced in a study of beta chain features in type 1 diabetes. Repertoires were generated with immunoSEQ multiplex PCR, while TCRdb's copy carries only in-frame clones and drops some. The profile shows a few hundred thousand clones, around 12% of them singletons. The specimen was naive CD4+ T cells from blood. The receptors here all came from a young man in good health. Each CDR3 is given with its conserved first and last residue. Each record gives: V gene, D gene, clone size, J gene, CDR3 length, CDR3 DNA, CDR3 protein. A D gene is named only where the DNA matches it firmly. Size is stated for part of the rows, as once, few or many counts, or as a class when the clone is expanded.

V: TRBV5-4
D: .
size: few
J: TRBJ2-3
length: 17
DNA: TGTGCCAGCAGCTTGGCCAGGGGCGGCGGAGCCCCCGATACGCAGTATTTT
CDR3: CASSLARGGGAPDTQYF

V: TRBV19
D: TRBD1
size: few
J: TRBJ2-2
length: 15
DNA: TGTGCCAGTAGCCCGGGACAGGGGGATTCCGGGGAGCTGTTTTTT
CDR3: CASSPGQGDSGELFF

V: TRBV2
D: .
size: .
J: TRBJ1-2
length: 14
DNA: TGTGCCAGCAGAGGGACAAATGCTAACTATGGCTACACCTTC
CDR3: CASRGTNANYGYTF

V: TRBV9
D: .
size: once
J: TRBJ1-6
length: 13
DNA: TGTGCCAGCAGCGTAGTCGGGGATTCACCCCTCCACTTT
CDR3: CASSVVGDSPLHF

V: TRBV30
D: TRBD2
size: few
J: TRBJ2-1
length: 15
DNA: TGTGCCTGGAGACGCGGTAGCGGGAGGTACAATGAGCAGTTCTTC
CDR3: CAWRRGSGRYNEQFF

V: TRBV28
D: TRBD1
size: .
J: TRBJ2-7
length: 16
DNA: TGTGCCAGCAGCTGGGAAGACCCGGGACAGGGAAACGAGCAGTACTTC
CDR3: CASSWEDPGQGNEQYF

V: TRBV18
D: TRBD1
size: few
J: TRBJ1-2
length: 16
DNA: TGTGCCAGCTCGCACCGGGACAGGGCTAATTTTTATGGCTACACCTTC
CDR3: CASSHRDRANFYGYTF

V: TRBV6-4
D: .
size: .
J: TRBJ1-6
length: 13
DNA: TGTGCCAGCAGCCGGGATTTTAATTCACCCCTCCACTTT
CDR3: CASSRDFNSPLHF

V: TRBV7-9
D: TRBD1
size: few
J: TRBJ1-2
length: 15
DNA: TGTGCCAGCAGCTTTGCGGACAGGATTAACTATGGCTACACCTTC
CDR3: CASSFADRINYGYTF

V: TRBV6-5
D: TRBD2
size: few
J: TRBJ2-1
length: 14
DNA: TGTGCCAGCAGTTCTAGCGGGAGCTACAATGAGCAGTTCTTC
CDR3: CASSSSGSYNEQFF

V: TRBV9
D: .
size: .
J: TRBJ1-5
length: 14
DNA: TGTGCCAGCAGCGTAGGAACAGGGTTTCAGCCCCAGCATTTT
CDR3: CASSVGTGFQPQHF

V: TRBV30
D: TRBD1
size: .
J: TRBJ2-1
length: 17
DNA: TGTGCCTGGAGGGGACCGGGACAGGGGGCTCTTAGGTATGAGCAGTTCTTC
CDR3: CAWRGPGQGALRYEQFF

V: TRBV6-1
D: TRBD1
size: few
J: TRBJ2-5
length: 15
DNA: TGTGCCAGCAGTCACCCGGGACAGGGGACAGAGACCCAGTACTTC
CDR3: CASSHPGQGTETQYF

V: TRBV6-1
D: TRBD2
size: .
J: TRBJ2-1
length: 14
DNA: TGTGCCAGCACCGCACTAGCGGGAGAATCTGAGCAGTTCTTC
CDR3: CASTALAGESEQFF